A selection of T cell receptor beta chains follows, all from one sample in a study of blood T cell repertoires in COVID-19. Assay used: immunoSEQ multiplex PCR; TCRdb lists only in-frame clones, some missing. The data hold roughly 75,000 clones, with around 84% observed a single time. Sequenced: peripheral blood. These receptors all stem from a woman between 65 and 79 years old with acute or convalescent COVID-19. The CDR3 runs from the conserved cysteine through the conserved F or W. Each record gives: CDR3 length, J gene, V gene, clone size, D gene, CDR3 protein, CDR3 DNA. The D gene is left open where the match is weak. The size of a clone is reported for some rows only, either as once, few or many, or as a class for expanded clones.

len: 14
j_gene: TRBJ2-5
v_gene: TRBV18
abundance: .
d_gene: TRBD1
CDR3aa: CASSPGTAQETQYF
CDR3nt: TGTGCCAGCTCACCCGGGACAGCCCAAGAGACCCAGTACTTC

len: 16
j_gene: TRBJ1-1
v_gene: TRBV10-1
abundance: .
d_gene: .
CDR3aa: CASKKNIRDSNTEAFF
CDR3nt: TGCGCCAGCAAAAAGAACATCCGAGACAGTAACACTGAAGCTTTCTTT

len: 14
j_gene: TRBJ2-1
v_gene: TRBV5-1
abundance: once
d_gene: TRBD1
CDR3aa: CASSLSQGADEQFF
CDR3nt: TGCGCCAGCAGCTTGTCACAGGGGGCTGATGAGCAGTTCTTC

len: 12
j_gene: TRBJ1-1
v_gene: TRBV6-6
abundance: few
d_gene: .
CDR3aa: CASSYSQGEAFF
CDR3nt: TGTGCCAGCAGTTACTCCCAGGGAGAAGCTTTCTTT

len: 16
j_gene: TRBJ2-2
v_gene: TRBV2
abundance: .
d_gene: .
CDR3aa: CASSEPFPQNTGELFF
CDR3nt: TGTGCCAGCAGTGAACCATTCCCCCAAAACACCGGGGAGCTGTTTTTT

len: 14
j_gene: TRBJ2-7
v_gene: TRBV3-1/TRBV3-2
abundance: once
d_gene: TRBD2
CDR3aa: CASSRSGRAYEQYF
CDR3nt: TGTGCCAGCAGCCGAAGCGGGAGGGCCTACGAGCAGTACTTC

len: 14
j_gene: TRBJ2-2
v_gene: TRBV19
abundance: .
d_gene: .
CDR3aa: CASRTGTNTGELFF
CDR3nt: TGTGCCAGTAGAACAGGGACGAACACCGGGGAGCTGTTTTTT

len: 15
j_gene: TRBJ2-3
v_gene: TRBV2
abundance: .
d_gene: TRBD1
CDR3aa: CASSVGGWGTDTQYF
CDR3nt: TGTGCCAGCAGTGTAGGGGGCTGGGGCACAGATACGCAGTATTTT

len: 15
j_gene: TRBJ1-4
v_gene: TRBV18
abundance: once
d_gene: .
CDR3aa: CASSPREGVGEKLFF
CDR3nt: TGTGCCAGCTCACCACGGGAGGGTGTGGGTGAAAAACTGTTTTTT

len: 15
j_gene: TRBJ1-4
v_gene: TRBV6-5
abundance: few
d_gene: .
CDR3aa: CASSTRVATNEKLFF
CDR3nt: TGTGCCAGCAGTACCCGAGTTGCAACTAATGAAAAACTGTTTTTT

len: 16
j_gene: TRBJ1-5
v_gene: TRBV19
abundance: .
d_gene: TRBD1
CDR3aa: CASSRDRERENQPQHF
CDR3nt: TGTGCCAGTAGCCGGGACAGGGAACGGGAGAATCAGCCCCAGCATTTT

len: 16
j_gene: TRBJ1-6
v_gene: TRBV7-2
abundance: .
d_gene: TRBD1
CDR3aa: CASSLNPTGNNSPLHF
CDR3nt: TGTGCCAGCAGCTTAAATCCGACAGGGAATAATTCACCCCTCCACTTT

len: 12
j_gene: TRBJ1-1
v_gene: TRBV3-1/TRBV3-2
abundance: .
d_gene: TRBD1
CDR3aa: CASSLQGRVAFF
CDR3nt: TGTGCCAGCAGCCTACAGGGGCGGGTAGCTTTCTTT

len: 15
j_gene: TRBJ1-4
v_gene: TRBV27
abundance: once
d_gene: TRBD1
CDR3aa: CASSAGTGPNEKLFF
CDR3nt: TGTGCCAGCAGCGCCGGGACAGGGCCGAATGAAAAACTGTTTTTT

len: 15
j_gene: TRBJ1-3
v_gene: TRBV6-5
abundance: .
d_gene: .
CDR3aa: CASSSSRVFGNTIYF
CDR3nt: TGTGCCAGCAGTTCCTCCCGAGTGTTTGGAAACACCATATATTTT

len: 15
j_gene: TRBJ1-5
v_gene: TRBV2
abundance: .
d_gene: .
CDR3aa: CASSQGTSPIQPQHF
CDR3nt: TGTGCCAGCAGCCAAGGGACTTCCCCCATCCAGCCCCAGCATTTT

len: 14
j_gene: TRBJ2-2
v_gene: TRBV6-5
abundance: .
d_gene: .
CDR3aa: CASRPTLNTGELFF
CDR3nt: TGTGCCAGCAGGCCGACACTGAACACCGGGGAGCTGTTTTTT